The clone carrying this TCR beta chain has just a few counts. What it binds is not known. TCRdb reanalysed the reads using MiXCR and keeps one entry per CDR3 protein. The profile shows hundreds of thousands of distinct CDR3 sequences, 35% of them singletons. The data were obtained in a study of T cell repertoires in cytomegalovirus infection. About the research overall: CMV infection plus the matching HLA type was flagged by public TCR beta signatures. Study-wide results and limits: It was HLA-C-restricted CMV-specific TCR beta clonotypes that dominated the response ex vivo. Individuals carrying CMV plus the relevant HLA were identified by cumulative frequency of public TCR beta families.

The TCR was taken from a human donor in good health (CMV status not recorded). Some clones in this sample may be carry-over from other donors' samples. Sequenced input: PBMCs.

The DNA for the CDR3 is TGTGCCAGCAGTTTGGGACGGGGGAGGGGGAGCGAGCAGTACTTC. It yields the protein CASSLGRGRGSEQYF. The chain uses TRBV28 and TRBJ2-7; D perhaps matches TRBD2 (7 bases). V gave up 3 bases and J gave up 6 bases, with 18 bases separating them. Germline values: CDR1 MDHEN, CDR2 SYDVKM. CDR3 length equals 15 residues.